This passage covers 24 T cell receptor beta chains from one sample sequenced in a study of shared clonotypes between healthy human individuals. Clones were sequenced by immunoSEQ multiplex PCR, and TCRdb holds only the in-frame ones, with some missing. The data show millions of clones, around 90% seen once. The sequencing sample was made of naive CD4+ T cells sorted from blood. The subset is: CD45RA+ positively selected. The source of these receptors is a man aged 18 to 35 in good health.

J is TRBJ1-3 and V is TRBV18; the D is unclear. Germline CDR1 and CDR2: KGHSH and LQKENI. Trimming cost V 2 bases and J 1 base, with 15 bases left between them. The CDR3 has 17 amino acids. Here the CDR3 reads CASSPFKLPESGNTIYF. CDR3 nucleotide sequence: TGTGCCAGCTCACCATTCAAGTTGCCGGAGTCTGGAAACACCATATATTTT.

V gene TRBV5-1 combines with J gene TRBJ2-5, with D possibly matching TRBD2 (5 bases). The CDR3 totals 14 residues. Germline values: CDR1 SGHRS, CDR2 YFSETQ. Between the trimmed V and J ends, which lost 3 bases and 5 bases, there was a span of 14 bases. The chain's CDR3 is CASSYATRQETQYF. For the CDR3, the DNA is TGCGCCAGCAGCTATGCAACTAGGCAGGAGACCCAGTACTTC.

This clone was found once. The genes are TRBV18 and TRBJ1-5, with 10 bases matching TRBD1. The CDR3 length is 15 residues. Unmatched junction bases numbered 6, after V lost 3 bases and J lost 7 bases. Germline CDR1 is KGHSH and CDR2 is LQKENI. For the CDR3, the DNA is TGTGCCAGCTCACCGACCCCGGGACAGGGGCAGCCCCAGCATTTT. Protein sequence: CASSPTPGQGQPQHF.

On this clone itself: Other nucleotide sequences in the sample specify the same CDR3. For the CDR3, the DNA is TGTGCCAGCAGTTTTTTAGGGGGCGGCTACACCTTC. Its protein product is CASSFLGGGYTF. The rearrangement links TRBV28 to TRBJ1-2; 7 bases agree with TRBD1. Germline CDR1 is MDHEN and CDR2 is SYDVKM. The CDR3 spans 12 residues. V lost 3 bases and J lost 8; bases outside the gene matches: 3.

V usage is TRBV11-2 and J usage is TRBJ1-2, with D tentatively TRBD1 (6 bases). Trimming cost V 3 bases and J 6 bases, with 14 bases left between them. The CDR3 covers 14 residues. In germline, CDR1 is SGHAT, CDR2 FQNNGV. As DNA, the CDR3 is TGTGCCAGCAGCTTGGGTACAGGGTTTGATGGCTACACCTTC. Amino acids: CASSLGTGFDGYTF.

This rearrangement joins TRBV30 to TRBJ2-1; no reliable D call. There are 15 residues in the CDR3. Trimming cost V 0 bases and J 4 bases, with 13 bases left between them. Germline-derived CDR1 and CDR2 are GTSNPN and SVGIG (reference sequence). DNA for the CDR3: TGTGCCTGGAGTGTACCCCAAACGGCTTACAATGAGCAGTTCTTC. Protein sequence: CAWSVPQTAYNEQFF.

The chain links TRBV5-1 to TRBJ1-1; TRBD1 might be the D (6 bases). The V and J ends lost 7 bases and 4 bases respectively, with 14 bases between them. This CDR3 comprises 13 residues. From germline, CDR1 is SGHRS and CDR2 YFSETQ. The CDR3 protein is CASGSQGITEAFF. The DNA for the CDR3 is TGCGCCAGCGGGTCTCAGGGGATCACTGAAGCTTTCTTT. Based on the CDR3 plus reference TRBV5-1 and TRBJ1-1, the full variable domain is KAGVTQTPRYLIKTRGQQVTLSCSPISGHRSVSWYQQTPGQGLQFLFEYFSETQRNKGNFPGRFSGRQFSNSRSEMNVSTLELGDSALYLCASGSQGITEAFFGQGTRLTVV.

This clone has more than one count but fewer than ten. This chain connects TRBV10-3 to TRBJ1-5; tentative D call: TRBD1 (5 bases). CDR3 length equals 14 residues. The V end was cut by 1 base, the J end by 5 bases, with 9 bases between. Germline CDR1 ENHRY, CDR2 SYGVKD. The CDR3 DNA is TGTGCCATCAGTGAGTGGGGGTCAGATCAGCCCCAGCATTTT. Its protein is CAISEWGSDQPQHF.

The chain carries TRBV2 and TRBJ1-5, with D unresolved. The length of the CDR3 is 13 residues. From germline, CDR1 is SNHLY and CDR2 FYNNEI. V dropped 3 bases and J dropped 2 bases, with 5 bases sitting between them. The CDR3 reads CASSDIGNQPQHF. The CDR3 bases are TGTGCCAGCAGTGATATAGGCAATCAGCCCCAGCATTTT. Full variable domain (missing parts from reference TRBV2 and TRBJ1-5): EPEVTQTPSHQVTQMGQEVILRCVPISNHLYFYWYRQILGQKVEFLVSFYNNEISEKSEIFDDQFSVERPDGSNFTLKIRSTKLEDSAMYFCASSDIGNQPQHFGDGTRLSIL.

This clone was seen once. The rearrangement uses TRBV19 and TRBJ2-4, with TRBD1 as a possible D gene (6 bases). The CDR3 contains 15 residues. The V end lost 5 bases, the J end lost 0 bases, and 11 bases lay between the germline ends. Germline V CDR1 and CDR2: LNHDA, SQIVND (reference sequence). CDR3 protein: CASSSGTRAKNIQYF. Here the CDR3 DNA reads TGTGCCAGTAGTTCTGGGACAAGAGCCAAAAACATTCAGTACTTC.

The rearrangement uses TRBV18 and TRBJ2-3; TRBD2 is a possible D gene (6 bases). CDR1 is KGHSH, CDR2 LQKENI, per germline. Trimming took off 3 bases at V and 6 bases at J, with 16 bases between the two ends. This CDR3 has 15 amino acids. CDR3 in amino acids: CASSPAGLNKDTQYF. CDR3 coding DNA: TGTGCCAGCTCACCCGCAGGACTAAATAAGGATACGCAGTATTTT.

This clone was seen just once. This chain uses TRBV7-8 with TRBJ2-4; D is perhaps TRBD1 (6 bases). V dropped 5 bases and J dropped 0 bases, with 17 bases sitting between them. CDR3 length equals 17 residues. Germline CDR1 SGHVS, CDR2 FQNEAQ. CDR3 sequence (DNA): TGTGCCAGCAGCCGATGGGACATATCGGGAGCCAAAAACATTCAGTACTTC. Its translation is CASSRWDISGAKNIQYF.

The chain carries TRBV19 and TRBJ1-2; D is possibly TRBD1 (6 bases). V gave up 4 bases and J gave up 4 bases, with 10 bases separating them. CDR1 is LNHDA, CDR2 SQIVND, per germline (reference sequence). CDR3 length: 13 amino acids. This CDR3 reads CASSTDSRYGYTF. The CDR3 coding sequence is TGTGCCAGTAGTACGGACAGCCGCTATGGCTACACCTTC.

This chain connects TRBV9 to TRBJ2-7, with D tentatively TRBD2 (6 bases). There are 14 residues in the CDR3. Germline V gives CDR1 SGDLS, CDR2 YYNGEE. Trimming shortened V by 0 bases and J by 4 bases, and 11 bases separated the two germline ends. CDR3 coding DNA: TGTGCCAGCAGCGTAGAGGAGGGGACGTACGAGCAGTACTTC. Its translation: CASSVEEGTYEQYF.

The chain is built from TRBV5-5 and TRBJ1-4; D perhaps matches TRBD1 (5 bases). With 3 bases removed from V and 10 bases from J, the gap between germline ends came to 19 bases. Looked up from germline, CDR1 is SGHKS and CDR2 is YYEKEE (reference sequence). The CDR3 sequence is 15 residues long. CDR3 coding DNA: TGTGCCAGCAGCTCCAATTTGGACAATTGGGGAAAACTGTTTTTT. This translates into CASSSNLDNWGKLFF.

The gene calls are TRBV30 and TRBJ1-4; D is undetermined. Trimming cost V 4 bases and J 8 bases, with 23 bases left between them. CDR1 is GTSNPN and CDR2 is SVGIG in the germline V gene (reference sequence). The CDR3 has 16 amino acids. The CDR3 sequence is CAWTVGSSLREEKLFF. Written as DNA, the CDR3 is TGTGCCTGGACCGTGGGTAGCTCCCTTCGGGAAGAAAAACTGTTTTTT.

The chain uses TRBV18 and TRBJ2-3; TRBD2 agrees at 15 bases. CDR3 length: 16 amino acids. With 3 bases clipped from V and 3 bases from J, the junction kept 1 base outside the gene matches. CDR1 and CDR2 from the germline V gene are KGHSH and LQKENI. CDR3 amino acids: CASSPGTSGGTDTQYF. In DNA form, the CDR3 reads TGTGCCAGCTCACCCGGGACTAGCGGGGGGACAGATACGCAGTATTTT.

The count of this clone is one. The chain couples TRBV11-1 to TRBJ1-6; D ambiguous. The CDR3 length is 15 residues. Per the germline V gene, CDR1 is SGHAT and CDR2 is FQDESV (reference sequence). The V gene lost 1 base and the J gene lost 4 bases, with 8 bases spanning the gap. In nucleotides, the CDR3 is TGTGCCAGCAGCTTAGGGGCAGGTTATAATTCACCCCTCCACTTT. This encodes CASSLGAGYNSPLHF.

About this clone: This sample includes further DNA sequences coding for the same CDR3. The rearrangement links TRBV18 to TRBJ1-3; the D is unclear. There are 15 residues in the CDR3. Germline CDR1 KGHSH, CDR2 LQKENI. V was clipped by 0 bases and J by 0 bases, with 6 bases between them. The CDR3 bases are TGTGCCAGCTCACCACCGGGAGTCTCTGGAAACACCATATATTTT. Amino acids: CASSPPGVSGNTIYF.

This clone occurred once. The rearrangement joins TRBV29-1 to TRBJ1-4; TRBD1 matches 10 bases. V gave up 7 bases and J gave up 5 bases; unmatched junction bases: 4. Germline V CDR1 and CDR2: SQVTM, ANQGSEA. The CDR3 has 13 amino acids. CDR3 in DNA: TGCAGCGCTCCGACAGGGGGCAATGAAAAACTGTTTTTT. Translation gives CSAPTGGNEKLFF.

The V call is TRBV9, the J call TRBJ2-3, with TRBD2 identical over 8 bases. The ends lost 3 bases at V and 5 bases at J; junction bases unmatched: 5. The CDR3 is made up of 14 amino acids. Germline V gene lookup returns CDR1 SGDLS and CDR2 YYNGEE. CDR3 in DNA: TGTGCCAGCAGCGGGACTAGCTTCGGAGATACGCAGTATTTT. It is translated as CASSGTSFGDTQYF.

The chain employs TRBV10-3 and TRBJ2-2; 7 bases match TRBD1. Trimming at V came to 8 bases and at J to 3 bases, leaving 9 bases not matched to a gene. The CDR3 is 15 amino acids. Germline CDR1 is ENHRY and CDR2 is SYGVKD. DNA for the CDR3: TGTGCCATCTCCGTTCCGGGACAGCACACCGGGGAGCTGTTTTTT. This encodes CAISVPGQHTGELFF.

This chain uses TRBV7-2 with TRBJ2-7, with 8 bases fitting TRBD1. The trim removed 4 bases at V and 2 bases at J, leaving 7 bases unmatched. Germline values: CDR1 SGHTA, CDR2 FQGNSA. The CDR3 length is 15 residues. Here the CDR3 reads CASSYRTGWAYEQYF. Written as DNA, the CDR3 is TGTGCCAGCAGCTACCGGACAGGGTGGGCCTACGAGCAGTACTTC. The complete variable domain, with remaining parts taken from reference TRBV7-2 and TRBJ2-7, reads GAGVSQSPSNKVTEKGKDVELRCDPISGHTALYWYRQSLGQGLEFLIYFQGNSAPDKSGLPSDRFSAERTGGSVSTLTIQRTQQEDSAVYLCASSYRTGWAYEQYFGPGTRLTVT.

The chain recombines TRBV5-4 with TRBJ1-2; D is possibly TRBD1 (5 bases). The CDR3 loop spans 16 amino acids. Germline loops: CDR1 SGHNT, CDR2 YYREEE (reference sequence). Trimming cost V 5 bases and J 5 bases, with 22 bases left between them. CDR3 sequence reads: CASRLVPGLRGYGYTF. DNA of the CDR3: TGTGCCAGCAGACTTGTACCGGGCCTCCGGGGGTATGGCTACACCTTC.